This entry is about one T cell receptor beta chain. The data were obtained in a study of cytomegalovirus exposure and HLA in healthy donors. V lost 3 bases to trimming and J lost 11 bases, with 23 bases between them. Germline values: CDR1 SGHDT, CDR2 YYEEEE. CDR3 length equals 15 residues. The PCR made use of 60 Vbeta and 13 Jbeta primers. Method: immunoSEQ multiplex PCR; TCRdb's copy keeps in-frame clones and lacks some. The sample lists approximately 100,000 clones; about 83% were seen once. Sequencing input: PBMCs. The chain couples TRBV5-6 to TRBJ1-1, with a weak D call TRBD1 (5 bases). The source of this sequence is a man aged 55 to 70 in good health and CMV-seropositive. This CDR3 reads CASSSGPFGGVQAFF. The CDR3 DNA reads TGTGCCAGCAGCTCGGGGCCCTTCGGGGGGGTACAGGCTTTCTTT. The entire variable domain, with the rest obtained from reference TRBV5-6 and TRBJ1-1, is as follows: DAGVTQSPTHLIKTRGQQVTLRCSPKSGHDTVSWYQQALGQGPQFIFQYYEEEERQRGNFPDRFSGHQFPNYSSELNVNALLLGDSALYLCASSSGPFGGVQAFFGQGTRLTVV.